These T cell receptor beta chains were read from a single sample in a study of neurological immune-mediated disorders. Via MiXCR, TCRdb re-called the 5' RACE reads, giving one row per CDR3 protein. The sample contains tens of thousands of distinct CDR3 sequences, roughly 25% of which appear only once. Sequencing was done on a sample of CD4+ T cells from blood. The receptor source for this set is a man aged 45-60 years with HTLV-1-associated myelopathy (HAM/TSP). Both conserved end residues are part of each CDR3. Each record gives: D gene, V gene, clone size, J gene, CDR3 protein, CDR3 DNA. A D gene is named only where the DNA matches it firmly. Clone size is given for some rows only: seen once, a few or many times, or a class if the clone is expanded.

d_gene: -
v_gene: TRBV20-1
abundance: many
j_gene: TRBJ2-3
CDR3aa: CSAMDDTDTQYF
CDR3nt: TGCAGTGCAATGGATGACACAGATACGCAGTATTTT

d_gene: TRBD1
v_gene: TRBV6-5
abundance: many
j_gene: TRBJ1-6
CDR3aa: CASNQGASSYNSPLHF
CDR3nt: TGTGCCAGCAACCAGGGGGCGAGCTCCTATAATTCACCCCTCCACTTT

d_gene: TRBD1
v_gene: TRBV19
abundance: -
j_gene: TRBJ1-1
CDR3aa: CASSIDRGPNTEAFF
CDR3nt: TGTGCCAGTAGTATAGACAGGGGGCCGAACACTGAAGCTTTCTTT

d_gene: -
v_gene: TRBV7-3
abundance: -
j_gene: TRBJ2-7
CDR3aa: CASSLNREQYF
CDR3nt: TGTGCCAGCAGCTTAAACCGCGAGCAGTACTTC

d_gene: TRBD1
v_gene: TRBV7-2
abundance: many
j_gene: TRBJ1-1
CDR3aa: CASSKRGQGARGTEAFF
CDR3nt: TGTGCCAGCAGCAAGAGGGGCCAGGGGGCGCGGGGCACTGAAGCTTTCTTT

d_gene: -
v_gene: TRBV3-1
abundance: many
j_gene: TRBJ2-2
CDR3aa: CASTPHGGLNTGELFF
CDR3nt: TGTGCCAGCACCCCTCATGGGGGGTTGAACACCGGGGAGCTGTTTTTT

d_gene: -
v_gene: TRBV19
abundance: many
j_gene: TRBJ2-5
CDR3aa: CASSIEGYGEETQYF
CDR3nt: TGTGCCAGTAGTATAGAGGGTTACGGAGAAGAGACCCAGTACTTC

d_gene: TRBD1
v_gene: TRBV7-9
abundance: many
j_gene: TRBJ2-3
CDR3aa: CASSHSVGQGLADTQYF
CDR3nt: TGTGCCAGCAGCCACTCCGTGGGACAGGGTTTGGCAGATACGCAGTATTTT

d_gene: -
v_gene: TRBV7-9
abundance: many
j_gene: TRBJ1-2
CDR3aa: CASSLDGVEGYTF
CDR3nt: TGTGCCAGCAGCCTGGACGGTGTTGAGGGCTACACCTTC

d_gene: -
v_gene: TRBV6-1
abundance: many
j_gene: TRBJ1-5
CDR3aa: CASQDIPNQPQHF
CDR3nt: TGTGCCAGTCAGGACATTCCCAATCAGCCCCAGCATTTT

d_gene: -
v_gene: TRBV18
abundance: many
j_gene: TRBJ2-7
CDR3aa: CASSPQERGGYEQYF
CDR3nt: TGTGCCAGCTCACCCCAGGAGAGGGGGGGCTACGAGCAGTACTTC

d_gene: TRBD1
v_gene: TRBV12-3/TRBV12-4
abundance: many
j_gene: TRBJ1-1
CDR3aa: CASGSDRGTEAFF
CDR3nt: TGTGCCAGCGGGTCAGACAGGGGCACTGAAGCTTTCTTT

d_gene: -
v_gene: TRBV6-6
abundance: many
j_gene: TRBJ2-7
CDR3aa: CASSYSLRGEVLYEQYF
CDR3nt: TGTGCCAGCAGTTATAGCCTAAGGGGAGAAGTGCTCTACGAGCAGTACTTC

d_gene: -
v_gene: TRBV20-1
abundance: -
j_gene: TRBJ1-1
CDR3aa: CSANGRRANTEAFF
CDR3nt: TGCAGTGCTAATGGCCGCAGGGCGAACACTGAAGCTTTCTTT

d_gene: -
v_gene: TRBV7-2
abundance: many
j_gene: TRBJ2-3
CDR3aa: CASSTHGGPQYF
CDR3nt: TGTGCCAGCAGCACCCACGGGGGACCGCAGTATTTT

d_gene: TRBD1
v_gene: TRBV9
abundance: many
j_gene: TRBJ1-5
CDR3aa: CASSGGQGVLGNQPQHF
CDR3nt: TGTGCCAGCAGCGGAGGACAGGGGGTTTTGGGCAATCAGCCCCAGCATTTT

d_gene: -
v_gene: TRBV20-1
abundance: many
j_gene: TRBJ1-2
CDR3aa: CSVRGERRGYTF
CDR3nt: TGCAGTGTTCGGGGGGAACGGCGCGGCTACACCTTC

d_gene: TRBD1
v_gene: TRBV6-5
abundance: -
j_gene: TRBJ2-3
CDR3aa: CASSYRGRDTQYF
CDR3nt: TGTGCCAGCAGTTACAGGGGGCGAGATACGCAGTATTTT

d_gene: -
v_gene: TRBV7-3
abundance: many
j_gene: TRBJ2-2
CDR3aa: CASSLTYAATGELFF
CDR3nt: TGTGCCAGCAGCTTAACGTATGCAGCAACCGGGGAGCTGTTTTTT

d_gene: -
v_gene: TRBV29-1
abundance: -
j_gene: TRBJ1-5
CDR3aa: CSVAREVNQPQHF
CDR3nt: TGCAGCGTTGCACGGGAGGTCAATCAGCCCCAGCATTTT

d_gene: TRBD2
v_gene: TRBV5-1
abundance: many
j_gene: TRBJ2-6
CDR3aa: CASSLSGGSGANVLTF
CDR3nt: TGCGCCAGCAGCTTATCGGGGGGCTCTGGGGCCAACGTCCTGACTTTC

d_gene: TRBD1
v_gene: TRBV3-1
abundance: many
j_gene: TRBJ1-6
CDR3aa: CASSLRDRNSPLHF
CDR3nt: TGTGCCAGCAGCCTCCGGGACAGAAATTCACCCCTCCACTTT

d_gene: -
v_gene: TRBV5-1
abundance: many
j_gene: TRBJ2-3
CDR3aa: CASSFGGDADTQYF
CDR3nt: TGCGCCAGCAGCTTTGGCGGGGACGCAGATACGCAGTATTTT

d_gene: -
v_gene: TRBV2
abundance: -
j_gene: TRBJ2-5
CDR3aa: CASSELETQYF
CDR3nt: TGTGCCAGCAGTGAATTGGAGACCCAGTACTTC

d_gene: -
v_gene: TRBV29-1
abundance: many
j_gene: TRBJ2-4
CDR3aa: CTKEGSPSLFRNIQYF
CDR3nt: TGCACCAAGGAGGGGAGTCCCAGTCTTTTCCGAAACATTCAGTACTTC

d_gene: -
v_gene: TRBV29-1
abundance: many
j_gene: TRBJ1-6
CDR3aa: CSVGESQGKNSPLHF
CDR3nt: TGCAGCGTTGGTGAAAGCCAGGGTAAAAATTCACCCCTCCACTTT

d_gene: -
v_gene: TRBV5-6
abundance: -
j_gene: TRBJ1-1
CDR3aa: CASSFYICSAPNTEAFF
CDR3nt: -

d_gene: -
v_gene: TRBV7-2
abundance: -
j_gene: TRBJ1-1
CDR3aa: CASSYGSVPTEAFF
CDR3nt: TGTGCCAGCAGCTATGGGTCAGTCCCCACTGAAGCTTTCTTT

d_gene: TRBD1
v_gene: TRBV10-2
abundance: many
j_gene: TRBJ1-1
CDR3aa: CASKGQGNTEAFF
CDR3nt: TGCGCCAGCAAGGGACAGGGAAACACTGAAGCTTTCTTT

d_gene: TRBD2
v_gene: TRBV5-1
abundance: many
j_gene: TRBJ2-7
CDR3aa: CASSLESGTAFYEQYF
CDR3nt: TGCGCCAGCAGCTTGGAAAGCGGGACGGCCTTTTACGAGCAGTACTTC

d_gene: TRBD1
v_gene: TRBV6-6
abundance: many
j_gene: TRBJ2-1
CDR3aa: CASRNGGTGIQNEQFF
CDR3nt: TGTGCCAGCAGGAATGGAGGGACAGGGATCCAGAATGAGCAGTTCTTC

d_gene: -
v_gene: TRBV5-1
abundance: -
j_gene: TRBJ2-2
CDR3aa: CASTYGVANTGELFF
CDR3nt: TGCGCCAGTACCTACGGGGTAGCGAACACCGGGGAGCTGTTTTTT

d_gene: TRBD2
v_gene: TRBV5-1
abundance: -
j_gene: TRBJ2-6
CDR3aa: CASSGGTTSGANVLTF
CDR3nt: TGCGCCAGCTCGGGGGGGACGACCTCAGGGGCCAACGTCCTGACTTTC

d_gene: TRBD1
v_gene: TRBV5-1
abundance: many
j_gene: TRBJ1-4
CDR3aa: CASSRDRGEKLFF
CDR3nt: TGCGCCAGCAGCCGGGACAGGGGTGAAAAACTGTTTTTT

d_gene: -
v_gene: TRBV18
abundance: many
j_gene: TRBJ1-2
CDR3aa: CASSHNGGANYGYTF
CDR3nt: TGTGCCAGCTCCCACAACGGGGGGGCCAACTATGGCTACACCTTC

d_gene: TRBD1
v_gene: TRBV6-6
abundance: -
j_gene: TRBJ1-2
CDR3aa: CASRRDRGINGYTF
CDR3nt: TGTGCCAGCAGAAGAGACAGGGGTATAAATGGCTACACCTTC

d_gene: -
v_gene: TRBV15
abundance: many
j_gene: TRBJ2-3
CDR3aa: CATSLLRGAQLGDTQYF
CDR3nt: TGTGCCACCAGTCTCCTTAGGGGGGCTCAGCTAGGAGATACGCAGTATTTT

d_gene: -
v_gene: TRBV10-3
abundance: once
j_gene: TRBJ1-6
CDR3aa: CAISEDRGSSPLHF
CDR3nt: TGTGCCATCAGTGAAGATAGGGGTAGTTCACCCCTCCACTTT

d_gene: -
v_gene: TRBV5-1
abundance: many
j_gene: TRBJ1-2
CDR3aa: CASTNGQGNGYTF
CDR3nt: TGCGCCAGCACGAATGGCCAGGGGAATGGCTACACCTTC